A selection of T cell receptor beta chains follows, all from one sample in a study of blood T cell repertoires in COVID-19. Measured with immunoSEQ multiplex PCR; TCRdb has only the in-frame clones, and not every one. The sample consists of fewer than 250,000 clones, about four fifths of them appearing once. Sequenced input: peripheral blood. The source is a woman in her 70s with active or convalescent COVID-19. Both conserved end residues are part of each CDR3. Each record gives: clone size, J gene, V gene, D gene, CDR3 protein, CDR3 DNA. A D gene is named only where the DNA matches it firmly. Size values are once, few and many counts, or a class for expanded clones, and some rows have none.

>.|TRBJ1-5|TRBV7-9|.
CASSLGHNQPQHF
TGTGCCAGCAGCTTAGGGCACAATCAGCCCCAGCATTTT
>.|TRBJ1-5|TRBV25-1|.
CASSEWAQGSNQPQHF
TGTGCCAGCAGTGAATGGGCGCAGGGCAGCAATCAGCCCCAGCATTTT
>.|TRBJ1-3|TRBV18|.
CASSPLGSSGNTIYF
TGTGCCAGCTCACCTTTGGGCAGCTCTGGAAACACCATATATTTT
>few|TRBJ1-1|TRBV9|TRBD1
CASTSPDRAEAFF
TGTGCCAGCACCAGCCCCGACAGGGCTGAAGCTTTCTTT
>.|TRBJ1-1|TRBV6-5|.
CASSNTGYTEAFF
TGTGCCAGCAGCAATACAGGGTACACTGAAGCTTTCTTT
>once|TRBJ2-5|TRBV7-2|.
CASSFYITSSQETQYF
TGTGCCAGCAGCTTTTACATCACTAGCAGCCAAGAGACCCAGTACTTC
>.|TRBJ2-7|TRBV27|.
CASSLSGVRVPYEQYF
TGTGCCAGCAGTTTATCGGGAGTTAGGGTTCCCTACGAGCAGTACTTC
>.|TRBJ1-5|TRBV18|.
CASSRGEKGNQPQHF
TGTGCCAGCTCACGGGGGGAGAAGGGAAATCAGCCCCAGCATTTT
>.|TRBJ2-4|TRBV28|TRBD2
CASSLPGGAKNIQYF
TGTGCCAGCAGTCTTCCGGGGGGAGCCAAAAACATTCAGTACTTC
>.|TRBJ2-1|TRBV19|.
CASSPLGAGSGEQFF
TGTGCCAGTAGTCCTCTTGGCGCCGGATCGGGTGAGCAGTTCTTC
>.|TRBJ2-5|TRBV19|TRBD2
CASSIVLAGVRETQYF
TGTGCCAGTAGTATCGTACTAGCGGGAGTGCGGGAGACCCAGTACTTC
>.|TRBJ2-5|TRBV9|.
CASSVGFTAVQETQYF
TGTGCCAGCAGCGTAGGTTTTACAGCCGTCCAAGAGACCCAGTACTTC
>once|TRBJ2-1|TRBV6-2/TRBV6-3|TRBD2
CASSYTGTSRNEQFF
TGTGCCAGCAGTTACACCGGGACTAGCCGCAATGAGCAGTTCTTC
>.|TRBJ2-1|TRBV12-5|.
CASGQGLAADNEQFF
TGTGCTAGTGGACAGGGGTTAGCGGCAGACAATGAGCAGTTCTTC
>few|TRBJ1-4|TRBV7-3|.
CASSLVRGGKLFF
TGTGCCAGCAGCTTAGTCCGGGGGGGAAAACTGTTTTTT
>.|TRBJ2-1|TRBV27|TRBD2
CASSPRTSGLGEQFF
TGTGCCAGCAGTCCCAGGACTAGTGGACTGGGTGAGCAGTTCTTC
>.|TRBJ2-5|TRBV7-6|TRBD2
CASSLAKKREGLETQYF
TGTGCCAGCAGCTTAGCCAAAAAGCGGGAGGGTTTAGAGACCCAGTACTTC
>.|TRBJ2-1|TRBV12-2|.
CASRLAPDTRNEQFF
TGTGCAAGTCGCTTAGCCCCGGACACCCGCAATGAGCAGTTCTTC
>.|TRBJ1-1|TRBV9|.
CASSVAPGGITEAFF
TGTGCCAGCAGCGTAGCCCCGGGGGGGATCACTGAAGCTTTCTTT
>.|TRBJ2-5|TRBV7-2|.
CASSLVLASTQYF
TGTGCCAGCAGCTTAGTTCTAGCATCAACCCAGTACTTC
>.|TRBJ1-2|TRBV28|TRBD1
CASKPGTGGFGYTF
TGTGCCAGCAAACCCGGGACAGGGGGCTTTGGCTACACCTTC
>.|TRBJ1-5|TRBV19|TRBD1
CASSITGEYSNQPQHF
TGTGCCAGTAGTATTACAGGGGAATATAGCAATCAGCCCCAGCATTTT
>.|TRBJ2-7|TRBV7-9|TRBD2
CASSLDGTRSYEQYF
TGTGCCAGCAGCTTAGACGGGACTAGATCCTACGAGCAGTACTTC
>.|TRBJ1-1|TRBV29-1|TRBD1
CSVTARQGGTEAFF
TGCAGCGTTACCGCTCGACAGGGAGGCACTGAAGCTTTCTTT
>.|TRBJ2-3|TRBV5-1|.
CASSYDGTPRSTDTQYF
TGCGCCAGCAGTTACGATGGGACACCCCGAAGCACAGATACGCAGTATTTT
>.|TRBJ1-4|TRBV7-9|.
CASSLSQGKLFF
TGTGCCAGCAGCTTATCACAGGGAAAACTGTTTTTT
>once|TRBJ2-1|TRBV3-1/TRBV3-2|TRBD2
CASSQDPTSGRKYGEQFF
TGTGCCAGCAGCCAAGACCCAACTAGCGGGAGAAAGTATGGTGAGCAGTTCTTC
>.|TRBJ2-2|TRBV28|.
CASSFLGSHTGELFF
TGTGCCAGCAGTTTTCTGGGGAGTCACACCGGGGAGCTGTTTTTT
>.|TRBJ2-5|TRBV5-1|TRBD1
CASSSGTEQETQYF
TGCGCCAGCAGCTCCGGGACAGAGCAAGAGACCCAGTACTTC
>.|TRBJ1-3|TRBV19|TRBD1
CASSILQGVSTGNTIYF
TGTGCCAGTAGTATTCTCCAGGGGGTTTCTACTGGAAACACCATATATTTT
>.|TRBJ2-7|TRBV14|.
CASSSRTGSSRGRLVNEQYF
TGTGCCAGCAGCTCTAGGACTGGATCATCAAGGGGGAGACTTGTGAACGAGCAGTACTTC
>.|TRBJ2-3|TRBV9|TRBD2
CASSANPLAAYTDTQYF
TGTGCCAGCAGCGCCAACCCACTAGCGGCCTACACAGATACGCAGTATTTT
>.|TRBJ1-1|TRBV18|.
CATSTGGNTEAFF
TGTGCAACATCGACCGGGGGGAACACTGAAGCTTTCTTT
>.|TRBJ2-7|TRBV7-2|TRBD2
CASSATGLDVLRGEQYF
TGTGCCAGCAGCGCAACAGGACTAGATGTGTTGCGGGGCGAGCAGTACTTC
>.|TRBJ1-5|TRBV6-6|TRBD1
CASTDGTVNQPQHF
TGTGCCAGCACCGACGGGACAGTTAATCAGCCCCAGCATTTT
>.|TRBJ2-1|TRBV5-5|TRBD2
CASSLVLAAPYNEQFF
TGTGCCAGCAGCTTGGTGCTAGCGGCACCTTACAATGAGCAGTTCTTC
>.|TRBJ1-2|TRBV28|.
CASSAHQGTNNYGYTF
TGTGCCAGCAGTGCTCACCAGGGGACAAATAACTATGGCTACACCTTC
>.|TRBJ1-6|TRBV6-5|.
CASSLKGLGNSPLHF
TGTGCCAGCAGTCTGAAAGGACTGGGGAATTCACCCCTCCACTTT
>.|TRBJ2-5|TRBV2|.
CASSDTSPSVTQYF
TGTGCCAGCAGTGATACTAGCCCCAGCGTGACCCAGTACTTC
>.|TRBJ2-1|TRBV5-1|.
CASSGSFRVNEQFF
TGCGCCAGCAGCGGCTCCTTCAGGGTTAATGAGCAGTTCTTC
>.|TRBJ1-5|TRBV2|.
CASSAPPRYHF
TGTGCCAGCAGTGCTCCGCCACGCTACCATTTT
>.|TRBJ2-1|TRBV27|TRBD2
CATGLAGAEQFF
TGTGCTACCGGACTAGCGGGAGCTGAGCAGTTCTTC
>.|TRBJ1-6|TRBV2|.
CASSTNSGHLPLHF
TGTGCCAGCAGCACTAATTCCGGACACTTACCCCTCCACTTT
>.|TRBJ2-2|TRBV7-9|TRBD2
CASSPSLAGVVTGELFF
TGTGCCAGCAGCCCTTCACTAGCGGGAGTCGTAACCGGGGAGCTGTTTTTT
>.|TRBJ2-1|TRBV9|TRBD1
CASSVETGLSNEQFF
TGTGCCAGCAGCGTAGAGACAGGGCTTAGCAATGAGCAGTTCTTC
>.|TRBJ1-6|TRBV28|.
CASTGGTTYNSPLHF
TGTGCCAGCACCGGTGGGACAACGTATAATTCACCCCTCCACTTT
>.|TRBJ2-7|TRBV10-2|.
CASSDLMRAISYEQYF
TGCGCCAGCAGTGATCTGATGCGGGCTATCTCCTACGAGCAGTACTTC
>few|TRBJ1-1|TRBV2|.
CASSPRASGGTEAFF
TGTGCCAGCAGCCCCCGAGCCAGTGGAGGCACTGAAGCTTTCTTT
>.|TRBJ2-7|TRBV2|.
CASSARGGYEQYF
TGTGCCAGCAGTGCCCGGGGTGGGTACGAGCAGTACTTC
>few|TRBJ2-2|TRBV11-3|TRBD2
CASSTAGGNTGELFF
TGTGCCAGCAGCACAGCGGGAGGGAACACCGGGGAGCTGTTTTTT
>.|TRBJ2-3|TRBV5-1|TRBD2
CASSSSAGPHTQYF
TGCGCCAGCAGCTCTTCAGCGGGACCCCATACGCAGTATTTT
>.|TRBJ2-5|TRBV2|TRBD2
CASRLAGETQYF
TGTGCCAGCAGACTAGCGGGTGAGACCCAGTACTTC
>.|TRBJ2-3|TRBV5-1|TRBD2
CASSRGGLRDTDTQYF
TGCGCCAGCAGCCGGGGAGGGTTGAGGGACACAGATACGCAGTATTTT
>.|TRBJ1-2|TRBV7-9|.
CASSLNNYGYTF
TGTGCCAGCAGCCTAAATAACTATGGCTACACCTTC
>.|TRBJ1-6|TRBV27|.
CASSTSGFSPLHF
TGTGCCAGCAGTACCTCAGGGTTTTCACCCCTCCACTTT
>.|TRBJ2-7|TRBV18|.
CASSPPTSLSYEQYF
TGTGCCAGCTCACCCCCGACTAGTCTCTCCTACGAGCAGTACTTC
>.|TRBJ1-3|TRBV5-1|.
CASRDTGAGNTIYF
TGCGCCAGCAGGGATACCGGGGCTGGAAACACCATATATTTT
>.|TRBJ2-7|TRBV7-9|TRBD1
CASSLVAGTGAYEQYF
TGTGCCAGCAGCTTAGTCGCCGGGACAGGGGCCTACGAGCAGTACTTC